Presented here are 14 T cell receptor beta chains from one specimen sequenced in a study of blood T cell repertoires in COVID-19. Sequenced by immunoSEQ multiplex PCR; TCRdb stores in-frame clones only, minus some. The table records 65,000 to 85,000 clones, about 79% of them present only once. Specimen: peripheral blood. Receptors were obtained from a human donor in a cohort sampled during active COVID-19.

In its sample, this clone is medium-sized. J is TRBJ2-3 and V is TRBV12-5; 7 positions agree with TRBD2. Germline trimming cut 0 bases from V and 2 bases from J; bases unmatched to any gene: 5. The germline gives CDR1 LGHNT, CDR2 FRNRAP. The CDR3 loop spans 16 amino acids. In nucleotides, the CDR3 is TGTGCTAGTGGTTTGGTACCAAGCGGGGACACAGATACGCAGTATTTT. Encoded protein: CASGLVPSGDTDTQYF. The complete variable domain, with remaining parts taken from reference TRBV12-5 and TRBJ2-3, reads DARVTQTPRHKVTEMGQEVTMRCQPILGHNTVFWYRQTMMQGLELLAYFRNRAPLDDSGMPKDRFSAEMPDATLATLKIQPSEPRDSAVYFCASGLVPSGDTDTQYFGPGTRLTVL.

This clone was found a few times. V is TRBV7-6 and J is TRBJ2-1; D is perhaps TRBD2 (5 bases). The CDR3 sequence is 14 residues long. Germline V gene lookup returns CDR1 SGHVS and CDR2 FNYEAQ. The V and J ends lost 1 base and 5 bases respectively, with 9 bases between them. CDR3: CASSLGLGDNEQFF. DNA of the CDR3: TGTGCCAGCAGCTTAGGGCTGGGAGACAATGAGCAGTTCTTC. Supplemented by reference TRBV7-6 and TRBJ2-1, the full variable domain reads GAGVSQSPRYKVTKRGQDVALRCDPISGHVSLYWYRQALGQGPEFLTYFNYEAQQDKSGLPNDRFSAERPEGSISTLTIQRTEQRDSAMYRCASSLGLGDNEQFFGPGTRLTVL.

The chain has TRBV19 and TRBJ2-3; TRBD1 matches at 7 bases. Trimming removed 1 base from V and 0 bases from J; junction bases left unmatched: 7. CDR1 and CDR2 from the germline V gene are LNHDA and SQIVND (reference sequence). This CDR3 has 17 amino acids. The CDR3 reads CASSIVRTGPSTDTQYF. CDR3 coding DNA: TGTGCCAGTAGTATAGTAAGGACAGGCCCTAGCACAGATACGCAGTATTTT.

V and J are TRBV18 and TRBJ2-3, with 8 nucleotides matching TRBD2. Germline assignment: CDR1 KGHSH and CDR2 LQKENI. J gave up 5 bases and V 6 bases, and 10 bases lay outside the gene matches. This CDR3 region has 15 residues. In nucleotides, the CDR3 is TGTGCCAGCTCCCGGACGGGGGGGCCTATAGATACGCAGTATTTT. It specifies CASSRTGGPIDTQYF.

The V and J genes are TRBV19 and TRBJ1-2; tentatively, D is TRBD1 (5 bases). Per the germline V gene, CDR1 is LNHDA and CDR2 is SQIVND (reference sequence). Trimming took off 4 bases at V and 3 bases at J, with 15 bases between the two ends. CDR3 length: 15 amino acids. The CDR3 sequence: CASSNLQGWDYGYTF. CDR3 sequence (DNA): TGTGCCAGTAGTAACCTGCAGGGTTGGGACTATGGCTACACCTTC.

The V and J genes are TRBV27 and TRBJ2-7, with TRBD1 as a possible D gene (6 bases). Germline V gene data show CDR1 as MNHEY and CDR2 as SMNVEV (reference sequence). V dropped 3 bases and J dropped 3 bases, with 15 bases sitting between them. This CDR3 is built from 15 residues. The DNA of the CDR3 is TGTGCCAGCAGTTTTCAGGGGTGGGGTGGCTACGAGCAGTACGTC. Its protein product is CASSFQGWGGYEQYV.

This chain joins TRBV6-5 and TRBJ1-1, with D possibly matching TRBD1 (5 bases). This CDR3 is built from 15 residues. Germline V CDR1 and CDR2: MNHEY, SVGAGI. Deletions cut 2 bases from V and 1 base from J, with 11 bases between. The CDR3 region is CASSYVRVANTEAFF. The CDR3 nucleotides read TGTGCCAGCAGTTACGTCAGGGTGGCGAACACTGAAGCTTTCTTT.

V and J are TRBV12-3 or TRBV12-4 and TRBJ2-4; TRBD2 agrees at 9 bases. After removal of 6 bases from V and 10 bases from J, the junction contained 7 bases not matched to a gene. The CDR3 has 13 amino acids. The CDR3 loop reads CASSPGLAIIQYF. The CDR3 DNA sequence: TGTGCCAGCAGCCCCGGACTAGCGATTATTCAGTACTTC.

V and J are TRBV11-2 and TRBJ2-7; tentatively, D is TRBD2 (5 bases). CDR1 and CDR2 (germline): SGHAT, FQNNGV. The CDR3 sequence is 16 residues long. Trimming left V 4 bases short and J 0 bases short, with 16 bases between. The CDR3 DNA sequence: TGTGCCAGCAGCTCAGGAGTCTCCACTAGCTCCTACGAGCAGTACGTC. This encodes CASSSGVSTSSYEQYV.

The chain joins TRBV2 to TRBJ2-5; the D gene is possibly TRBD1 (6 bases). Germline lookup yields CDR1 SNHLY and CDR2 FYNNEI. Trimming stripped 6 bases from V and 1 base from J, with 9 bases between. The CDR3 totals 13 residues. In DNA, the CDR3 is TGTGCCAGCAGCAGAGGGGGCCAAGAGACCCAGTACTTC. Residues: CASSRGGQETQYF.

V usage is TRBV6-5 and J usage is TRBJ1-4; 9 positions match TRBD1. This CDR3 has 16 amino acids. The J segment lost 5 bases and the V segment lost 2 bases, leaving 6 bases of the junction unmatched. Germline-derived CDR1 and CDR2 are MNHEY and SVGAGI. In DNA form, the CDR3 reads TGTGCCAGCAGTTACCACATGACAGGGGGAAATGAAAAACTGTTTTTT. This encodes CASSYHMTGGNEKLFF.

V usage is TRBV10-3 and J usage is TRBJ2-2, with 7 bases fitting TRBD1. The germline V gene encodes CDR1 ENHRY and CDR2 SYGVKD. J was trimmed by 3 bases and V by 8 bases; bases with no gene match: 9. This CDR3 comprises 15 residues. This chain's CDR3 is CAIGSGQTYTGELFF. CDR3 nucleotide sequence: TGTGCCATCGGGTCGGGACAGACGTACACCGGGGAGCTGTTTTTT.

This chain links TRBV6-5 with TRBJ2-5; TRBD1 matches at 9 bases. This CDR3 region has 15 residues. CDR1 and CDR2 (germline): MNHEY, SVGAGI. V dropped 5 bases and J dropped 0; count of bases not matched to a gene: 4. The DNA of the CDR3 is TGTGCCAGCAGTCCCGGGACAGGGAACCAAGAGACCCAGTACTTC. The encoded protein is CASSPGTGNQETQYF.

The chain is built from TRBV10-3 and TRBJ2-1, with D possibly being TRBD1 (5 bases). Per germline, CDR1 ENHRY and CDR2 SYGVKD. V was trimmed by 10 bases and J by 10 bases, leaving 17 bases between them. The CDR3 is made up of 12 amino acids. The CDR3 DNA is TGTGCCACGCATACGGACAATAGGGAGCAGTTCTTC. This sequence encodes CATHTDNREQFF.